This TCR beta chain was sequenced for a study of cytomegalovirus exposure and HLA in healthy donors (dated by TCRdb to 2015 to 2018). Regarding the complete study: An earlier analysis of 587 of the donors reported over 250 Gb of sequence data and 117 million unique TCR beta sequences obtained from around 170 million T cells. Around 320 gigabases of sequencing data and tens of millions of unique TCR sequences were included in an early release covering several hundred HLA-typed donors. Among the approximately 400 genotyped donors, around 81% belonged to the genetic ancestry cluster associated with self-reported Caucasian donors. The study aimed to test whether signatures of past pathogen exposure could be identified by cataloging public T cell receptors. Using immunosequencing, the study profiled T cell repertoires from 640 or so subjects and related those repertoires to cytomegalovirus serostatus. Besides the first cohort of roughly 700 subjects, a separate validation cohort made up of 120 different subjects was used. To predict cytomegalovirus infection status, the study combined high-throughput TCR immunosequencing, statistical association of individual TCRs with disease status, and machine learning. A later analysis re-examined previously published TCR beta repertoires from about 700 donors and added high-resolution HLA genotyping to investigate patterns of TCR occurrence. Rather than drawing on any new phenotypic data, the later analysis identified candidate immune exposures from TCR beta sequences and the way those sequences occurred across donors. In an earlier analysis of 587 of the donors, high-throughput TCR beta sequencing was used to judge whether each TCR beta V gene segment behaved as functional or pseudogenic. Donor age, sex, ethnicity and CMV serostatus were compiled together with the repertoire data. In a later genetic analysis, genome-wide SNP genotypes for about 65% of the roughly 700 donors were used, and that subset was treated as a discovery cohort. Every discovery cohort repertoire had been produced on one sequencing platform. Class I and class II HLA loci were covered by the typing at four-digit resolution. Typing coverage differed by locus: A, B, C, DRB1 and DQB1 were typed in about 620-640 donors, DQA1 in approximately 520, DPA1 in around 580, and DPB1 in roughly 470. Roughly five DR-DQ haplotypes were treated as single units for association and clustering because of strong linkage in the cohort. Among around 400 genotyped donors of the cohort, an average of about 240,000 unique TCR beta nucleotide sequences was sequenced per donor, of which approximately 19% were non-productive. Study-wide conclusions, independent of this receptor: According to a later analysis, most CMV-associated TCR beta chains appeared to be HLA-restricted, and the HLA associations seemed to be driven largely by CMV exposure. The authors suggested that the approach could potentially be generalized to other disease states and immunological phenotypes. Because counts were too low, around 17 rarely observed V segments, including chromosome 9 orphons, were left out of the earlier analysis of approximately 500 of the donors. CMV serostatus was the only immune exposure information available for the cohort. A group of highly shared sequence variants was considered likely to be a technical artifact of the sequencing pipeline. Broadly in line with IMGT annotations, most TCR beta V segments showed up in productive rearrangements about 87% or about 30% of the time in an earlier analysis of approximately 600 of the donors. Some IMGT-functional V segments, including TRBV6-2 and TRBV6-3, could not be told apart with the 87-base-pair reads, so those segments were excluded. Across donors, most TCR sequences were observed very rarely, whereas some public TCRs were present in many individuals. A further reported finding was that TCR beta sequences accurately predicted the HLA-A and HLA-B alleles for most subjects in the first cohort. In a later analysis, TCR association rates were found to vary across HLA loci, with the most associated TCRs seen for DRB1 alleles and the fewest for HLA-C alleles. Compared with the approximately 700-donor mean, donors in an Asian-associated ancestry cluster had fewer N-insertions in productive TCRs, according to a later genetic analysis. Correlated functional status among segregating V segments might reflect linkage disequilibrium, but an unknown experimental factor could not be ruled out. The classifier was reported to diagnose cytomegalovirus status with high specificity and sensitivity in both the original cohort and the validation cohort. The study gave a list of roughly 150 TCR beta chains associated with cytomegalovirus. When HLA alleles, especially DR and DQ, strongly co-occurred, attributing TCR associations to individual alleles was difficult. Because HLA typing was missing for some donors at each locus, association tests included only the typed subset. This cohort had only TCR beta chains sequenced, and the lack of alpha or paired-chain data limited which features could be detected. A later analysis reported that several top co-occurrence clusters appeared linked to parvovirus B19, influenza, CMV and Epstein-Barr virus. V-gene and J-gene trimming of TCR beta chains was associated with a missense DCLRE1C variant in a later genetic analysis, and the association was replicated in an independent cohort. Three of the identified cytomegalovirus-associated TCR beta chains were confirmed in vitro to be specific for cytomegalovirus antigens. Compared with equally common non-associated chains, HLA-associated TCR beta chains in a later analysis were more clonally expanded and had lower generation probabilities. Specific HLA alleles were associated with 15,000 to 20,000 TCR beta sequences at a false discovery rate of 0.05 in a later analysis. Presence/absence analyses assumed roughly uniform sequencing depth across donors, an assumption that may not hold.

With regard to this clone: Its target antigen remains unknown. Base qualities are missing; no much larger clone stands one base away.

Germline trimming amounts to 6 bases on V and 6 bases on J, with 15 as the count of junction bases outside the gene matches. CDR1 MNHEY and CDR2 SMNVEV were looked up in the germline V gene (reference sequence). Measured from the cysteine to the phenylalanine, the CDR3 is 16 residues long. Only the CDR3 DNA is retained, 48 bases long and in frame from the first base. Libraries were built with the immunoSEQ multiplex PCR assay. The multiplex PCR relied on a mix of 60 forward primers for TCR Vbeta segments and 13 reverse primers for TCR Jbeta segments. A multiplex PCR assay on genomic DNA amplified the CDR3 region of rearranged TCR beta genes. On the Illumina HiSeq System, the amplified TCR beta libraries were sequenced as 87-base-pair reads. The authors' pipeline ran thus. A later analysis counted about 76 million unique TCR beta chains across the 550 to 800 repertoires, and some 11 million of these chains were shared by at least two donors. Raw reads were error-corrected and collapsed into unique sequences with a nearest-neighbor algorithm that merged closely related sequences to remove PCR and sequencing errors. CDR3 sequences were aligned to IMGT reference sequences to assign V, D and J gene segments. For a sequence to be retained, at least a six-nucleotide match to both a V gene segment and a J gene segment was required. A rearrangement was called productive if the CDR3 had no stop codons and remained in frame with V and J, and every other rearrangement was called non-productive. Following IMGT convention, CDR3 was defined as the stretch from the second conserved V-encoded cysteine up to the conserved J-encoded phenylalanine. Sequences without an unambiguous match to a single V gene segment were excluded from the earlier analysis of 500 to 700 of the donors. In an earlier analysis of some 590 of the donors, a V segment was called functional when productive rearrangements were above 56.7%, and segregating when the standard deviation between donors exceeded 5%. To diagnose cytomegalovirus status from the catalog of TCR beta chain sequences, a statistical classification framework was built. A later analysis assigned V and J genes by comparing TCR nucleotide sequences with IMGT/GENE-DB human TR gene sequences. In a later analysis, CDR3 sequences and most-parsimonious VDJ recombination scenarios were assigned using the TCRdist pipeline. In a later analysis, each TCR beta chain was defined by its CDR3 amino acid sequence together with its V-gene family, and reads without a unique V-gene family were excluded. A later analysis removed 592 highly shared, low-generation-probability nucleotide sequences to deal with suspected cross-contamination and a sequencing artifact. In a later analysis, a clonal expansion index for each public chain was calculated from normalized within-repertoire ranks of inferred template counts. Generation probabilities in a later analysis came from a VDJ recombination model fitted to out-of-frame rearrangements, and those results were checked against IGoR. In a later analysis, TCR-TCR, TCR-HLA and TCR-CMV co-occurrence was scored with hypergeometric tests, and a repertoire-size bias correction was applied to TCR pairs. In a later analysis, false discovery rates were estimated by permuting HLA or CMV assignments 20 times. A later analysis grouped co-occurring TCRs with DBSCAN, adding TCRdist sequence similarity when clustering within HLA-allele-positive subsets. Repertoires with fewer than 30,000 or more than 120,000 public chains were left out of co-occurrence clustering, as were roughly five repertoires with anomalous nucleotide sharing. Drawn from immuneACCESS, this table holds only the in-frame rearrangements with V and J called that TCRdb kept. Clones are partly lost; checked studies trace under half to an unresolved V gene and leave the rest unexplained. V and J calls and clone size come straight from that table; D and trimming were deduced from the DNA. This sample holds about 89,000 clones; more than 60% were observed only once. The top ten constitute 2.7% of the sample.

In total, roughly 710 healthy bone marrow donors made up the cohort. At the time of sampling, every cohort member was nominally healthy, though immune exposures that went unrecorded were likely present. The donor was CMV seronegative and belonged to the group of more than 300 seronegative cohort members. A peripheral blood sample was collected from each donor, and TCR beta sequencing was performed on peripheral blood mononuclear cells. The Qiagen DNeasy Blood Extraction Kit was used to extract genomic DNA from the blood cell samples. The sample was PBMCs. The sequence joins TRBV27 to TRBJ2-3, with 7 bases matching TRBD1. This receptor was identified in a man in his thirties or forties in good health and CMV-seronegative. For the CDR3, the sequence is CASRPHPRQGSDTQYF. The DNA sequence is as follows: TGTGCCAGCAGGCCTCACCCTAGACAGGGTTCGGATACGCAGTATTTT.